The 25 T cell receptor beta chains given below trace back to one sample, sequenced in a study of cytomegalovirus exposure and HLA in healthy donors. The PCR ran on 60 Vbeta and 13 Jbeta primers. The protocol was immunoSEQ multiplex PCR, while the TCRdb copy is restricted to in-frame clones and leaves out a portion. This sample has over 50,000 clones, with about 80% found just once. Material: PBMCs. The receptors stem from a middle-aged man in good health and CMV-seronegative.

This chain links TRBV5-6 with TRBJ1-2, with TRBD1 matching over 7 bases. The J segment lost 0 bases and the V segment lost 4 bases, leaving 9 bases of the junction unmatched. The germline V gene encodes CDR1 SGHDT and CDR2 YYEEEE. The CDR3 sequence is 16 residues long. The CDR3 region is CASSPPGTATNYGYTF. The CDR3 DNA follows: TGTGCCAGCAGCCCACCCGGGACAGCCACTAACTATGGCTACACCTTC.

The CDR3 spells CASSRGEYGANVLTF. Here the CDR3 DNA reads TGTGCCAGCAGTCGGGGGGAGTATGGGGCCAACGTCCTGACTTTC. The J gene is TRBJ2-6, the V gene TRBV9; 7 nucleotides align to TRBD2. V lost 5 bases, J lost 3 bases, and 5 bases stayed unmatched. The length of the CDR3 is 15 residues. Germline lookup yields CDR1 SGDLS and CDR2 YYNGEE.

The chain has TRBV19 and TRBJ1-5; D remains unclear. Per germline, CDR1 LNHDA and CDR2 SQIVND (reference sequence). The CDR3 is made up of 14 amino acids. Trimming took 5 bases from V and 5 from J, leaving 13 bases between them. Here the CDR3 DNA reads TGTGCCAGTAGTCAGTGGGCAGATGATCAGCCCCAGCATTTT. This sequence encodes CASSQWADDQPQHF. Combining the CDR3 with reference TRBV19 and TRBJ1-5 gives the whole variable domain DGGITQSPKYLFRKEGQNVTLSCEQNLNHDAMYWYRQDPGQGLRLIYYSQIVNDFQKGDIAEGYSVSREKKESFPLTVTSAQKNPTAFYLCASSQWADDQPQHFGDGTRLSIL.

The J gene is TRBJ2-7, the V gene TRBV5-4, with TRBD2 matching over 7 bases. From germline, CDR1 is SGHNT and CDR2 YYREEE (reference sequence). V gave up 5 bases and J gave up 1 base; unmatched junction bases: 6. This CDR3 is built from 14 residues. CDR3 DNA: TGTGCCAGCAGTCGGGCGGGGGATTCCTACGAGCAGTACTTC. Encoded protein: CASSRAGDSYEQYF.

The rearrangement uses TRBV5-1 and TRBJ1-2; 8 bases map to TRBD1. CDR1 and CDR2 (germline): SGHRS, YFSETQ. The V gene end was trimmed by 0 bases and the J gene end by 4 bases; junction bases not matched to a gene: 8. The CDR3 covers 16 residues. CDR3 nucleotides: TGCGCCAGCAGCTTGGGGACAGGGCGGACGGTCTATGGCTACACCTTC. Its protein product is CASSLGTGRTVYGYTF.

The rearrangement uses TRBV7-9 and TRBJ1-2; the match to TRBD1 covers 10 bases. After removal of 3 bases from V and 7 bases from J, the junction contained 5 bases not matched to a gene. The CDR3 sequence is 14 residues long. CDR1 is SEHNR, CDR2 FQNEAQ, per germline (reference sequence). CDR3 residues: CASSLGQGNRGYTF. The CDR3 region has the DNA TGTGCCAGCAGCTTGGGACAGGGGAATCGTGGCTACACCTTC. Based on the CDR3 plus reference TRBV7-9 and TRBJ1-2, the full variable domain is DTGVSQNPRHKITKRGQNVTFRCDPISEHNRLYWYRQTLGQGPEFLTYFQNEAQLEKSRLLSDRFSAERPKGSFSTLEIQRTEQGDSAMYLCASSLGQGNRGYTFGSGTRLTVV.

The V gene is TRBV30, the J gene TRBJ1-2; D not resolved. The germline V gene has CDR1 GTSNPN and CDR2 SVGIG (reference sequence). The CDR3 is 11 residues long. The CDR3 is CAMGEWYGYTF. The CDR3 DNA reads as TGTGCAATGGGAGAATGGTATGGCTACACCTTC.

This clone was found once. This chain links TRBV28 with TRBJ1-5; maybe TRBD1 (5 bases). This CDR3 comprises 12 residues. CDR1 and CDR2 from the germline V gene are MDHEN and SYDVKM. In DNA form, the CDR3 reads TGTGCTCTGGGGGGTAGCAATCAGCCCCAGCATTTT. Translated: CALGGSNQPQHF.

This chain joins TRBV4-1 and TRBJ2-5; weak D call: TRBD2 (7 bases). The tail of the sequence fits TRBJ2-7 better, so the J call may be wrong. The germline gives CDR1 MGHRA, CDR2 YSYEKL. CDR3 length: 15 residues. The DNA of the CDR3 is TGCGCCAGCAGCCTAGGGGAGGGGGTAGCCTACGAGCAGTACTTC. Protein product: CASSLGEGVAYEQYF.

By sample share, this clone is medium-sized. CDR3 DNA: TGTGCCAGCAGCTTAGGTGCGGACAACTACGAGCAGTACTTC. It yields the protein CASSLGADNYEQYF. This sequence joins TRBV7-8 and TRBJ2-7; D is possibly TRBD1 (5 bases). Per the germline V gene, CDR1 is SGHVS and CDR2 is FQNEAQ. The CDR3 is 14 residues long. V lost 1 base, J lost 3 bases, and 10 bases lay in between.

The chain links TRBV29-1 to TRBJ2-3, with 10 bases that match TRBD1. The CDR3 is 16 amino acids. Germline V CDR1 and CDR2: SQVTM, ANQGSEA. The V segment lost 4 bases and the J segment 1 base; nucleotides outside the gene matches: 8. CDR3 region: CSVAGPGTGGTDTQYF. CDR3 in DNA: TGCAGCGTTGCCGGCCCGGGGACAGGGGGCACAGATACGCAGTATTTT.

This clone has just one count. The chain couples TRBV5-4 to TRBJ1-2; 7 bases agree with TRBD1. CDR1 is SGHNT and CDR2 is YYREEE in the germline V gene (reference sequence). The CDR3 has 18 amino acids. V lost 0 bases, J lost 4 bases, and 15 bases stayed unmatched. In DNA form, the CDR3 reads TGTGCCAGCAGCTTGGAGACATTACAGGGGAAGAGGGGCTATGGCTACACCTTC. Translating it yields CASSLETLQGKRGYGYTF.

This rearrangement joins TRBV19 to TRBJ2-7, with 9 bases identical to TRBD1. Trimming at V came to 6 bases and at J to 5 bases, leaving 8 bases not matched to a gene. The CDR3 spans 14 residues. CDR1 LNHDA and CDR2 SQIVND come from the germline V gene (reference sequence). Written as DNA, the CDR3 is TGTGCCAGTAGACCGGGACAGGGTAGGGACGAGCAGTACTTC. The encoded protein is CASRPGQGRDEQYF.

The CDR3 region is CAWSPGQGLGQPQHF. The CDR3 nucleotides read TGTGCCTGGAGTCCCGGACAGGGTTTAGGTCAGCCCCAGCATTTT. This chain joins TRBV30 and TRBJ1-5; 8 bases are a match to TRBD1. Trimming cost V 2 bases and J 6 bases; bases outside gene matches: 9. This CDR3 is built from 15 residues. Germline V CDR1 and CDR2: GTSNPN, SVGIG (reference sequence).

The table lists this clone with a few counts. The chain recombines TRBV27 with TRBJ2-2; D is possibly TRBD2 (6 bases). CDR1 and CDR2 (germline): MNHEY, SMNVEV (reference sequence). CDR3 length: 13 amino acids. The V gene lost 8 bases and the J gene lost 6 bases, with 13 bases spanning the gap. The CDR3 DNA sequence: TGTGCCAGCTCCCCCTGGAGGGCCGGGGAGCTGTTTTTT. This sequence encodes CASSPWRAGELFF.

V gene TRBV4-3 combines with J gene TRBJ1-6; 8 nucleotides agree with TRBD1. The CDR3 runs to 16 residues. Germline-derived CDR1 and CDR2 are LGHNA and YSLEER. V lost 6 bases and J lost 7; bases outside the gene matches: 11. DNA of the CDR3: TGCGCCAGCAGAACGGACAGGGAAGTCTTCAATTCACCCCTCCACTTT. Translating it yields CASRTDREVFNSPLHF.

This chain joins TRBV6-1 and TRBJ1-2; D possibly corresponds to TRBD1 (5 bases). With 0 bases removed from V and 5 bases from J, the gap between germline ends came to 13 bases. The length of the CDR3 is 15 residues. Germline V CDR1 and CDR2: MNHNS, SASEGT. The CDR3 loop reads CASSEALQAPYGYTF. CDR3 sequence (DNA): TGTGCCAGCAGTGAAGCTTTACAGGCACCATATGGCTACACCTTC.

The chain is built from TRBV6-5 and TRBJ2-2; TRBD1 matches 8 bases. Germline CDR1 is MNHEY and CDR2 is SVGAGI. The CDR3 runs to 15 residues. V gave up 5 bases and J gave up 6 bases; unmatched junction bases: 8. The CDR3 DNA is TGTGCCAGCAGTCGAAACATGGACAGGGCCGGGGAGCTGTTTTTT. As protein: CASSRNMDRAGELFF.

This clone was seen a single time. V usage is TRBV18 and J usage is TRBJ2-3; D is undetermined. Trimming took off 3 bases at V and 2 bases at J, with 15 bases between the two ends. The CDR3 consists of 16 residues. CDR1 is KGHSH and CDR2 is LQKENI in the germline V gene. As DNA, the CDR3 is TGTGCCAGCTCACCGCGACATACCCTTAACACAGATACGCAGTATTTT. It specifies CASSPRHTLNTDTQYF.

This clone turned up a few times. V is TRBV28 and J is TRBJ1-4; a weak D match, TRBD1 (5 bases). Trimming took off 3 bases at V and 0 bases at J, with 8 bases between the two ends. The CDR3 has 15 amino acids. The V gene's germline CDR1 is MDHEN and CDR2 SYDVKM. The CDR3 spells CASSLGGATNEKLFF. DNA for the CDR3: TGTGCCAGCAGTTTGGGGGGAGCAACTAATGAAAAACTGTTTTTT.

J is TRBJ2-3 and V is TRBV28, with D possibly TRBD1 on 6 matching bases. Trimming pared 9 bases from V and 4 bases from J, leaving 14 bases between. The CDR3 loop spans 13 amino acids. Germline CDR1 reads MDHEN; CDR2 reads SYDVKM. CDR3 nucleotides: TGTGCCAGTAAGGGGGTTCGCCCAGATACGCAGTATTTT. Translation gives CASKGVRPDTQYF.

The chain combines TRBV5-4 with TRBJ2-5; D might be TRBD2 (7 bases). Germline CDR1 SGHNT, CDR2 YYREEE (reference sequence). V was cut by 4 bases and J by 4 bases, with 20 bases left in between. The CDR3 covers 16 residues. CDR3 loop: CASSPRGGGSGETQYF. The CDR3 region has the DNA TGTGCCAGCAGCCCTCGGGGAGGGGGATCAGGAGAGACCCAGTACTTC.

The chain combines TRBV2 with TRBJ1-4; D possibly corresponds to TRBD1 (5 bases). The CDR3 covers 14 residues. The ends were cut back, 2 bases at V and 3 bases at J, with 7 bases in the middle. The germline gives CDR1 SNHLY, CDR2 FYNNEI. The DNA of the CDR3 is TGTGCCAGCAGTGAAATCAGGGCTAATGAAAAACTGTTTTTT. It yields the protein CASSEIRANEKLFF. Full variable domain (remainder filled in from reference TRBV2 and TRBJ1-4): EPEVTQTPSHQVTQMGQEVILRCVPISNHLYFYWYRQILGQKVEFLVSFYNNEISEKSEIFDDQFSVERPDGSNFTLKIRSTKLEDSAMYFCASSEIRANEKLFFGSGTQLSVL.

V and J are TRBV11-1 and TRBJ2-1; a weak D match, TRBD2 (5 bases). Germline V gives CDR1 SGHAT, CDR2 FQDESV (reference sequence). V shed 0 bases and J shed 0 bases, with 9 bases lying between them. The CDR3 extends over 16 amino acids. The CDR3 sequence is CASSLARVASYNEQFF. CDR3 nucleotide sequence: TGTGCCAGCAGCTTAGCGCGGGTCGCCTCCTACAATGAGCAGTTCTTC.

The chain combines TRBV30 with TRBJ2-3; D is ambiguous. This CDR3 is built from 12 residues. In germline, CDR1 is GTSNPN, CDR2 SVGIG (reference sequence). V lost 2 bases, J lost 4 bases, and 7 bases lay in between. For the CDR3, the DNA is TGTGCCTGGAGTACCCTAGCAGATACGCAGTATTTT. Its translation: CAWSTLADTQYF.